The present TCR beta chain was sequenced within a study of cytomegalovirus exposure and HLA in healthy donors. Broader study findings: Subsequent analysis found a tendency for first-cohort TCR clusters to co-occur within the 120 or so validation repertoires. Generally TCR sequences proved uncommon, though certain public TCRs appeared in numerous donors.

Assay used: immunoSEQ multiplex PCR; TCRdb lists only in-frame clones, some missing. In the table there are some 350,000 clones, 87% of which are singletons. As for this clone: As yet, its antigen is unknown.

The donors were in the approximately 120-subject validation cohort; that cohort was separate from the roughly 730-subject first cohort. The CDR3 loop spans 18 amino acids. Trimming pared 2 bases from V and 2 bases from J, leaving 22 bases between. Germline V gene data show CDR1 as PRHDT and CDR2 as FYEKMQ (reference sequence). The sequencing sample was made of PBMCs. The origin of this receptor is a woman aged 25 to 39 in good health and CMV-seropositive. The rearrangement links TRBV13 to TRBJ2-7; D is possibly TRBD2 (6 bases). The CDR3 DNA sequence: TGTGCCAGCAGCTTACTCGCCGAGGGACTTCTATCAACCTACGAGCAGTACTTC. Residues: CASSLLAEGLLSTYEQYF.